The source of this T cell receptor (beta chain) is a study of T cell changes during pregnancy in multiple sclerosis. The table came from immunoSEQ multiplex PCR; TCRdb's copy has only in-frame clones and leaves some out. The sample carries roughly 64,000 clones, roughly 87% recorded once. This CDR3 has 14 residues. The V and J ends lost 3 bases and 6 bases respectively, with 11 bases between them. Germline loops: CDR1 LNHDA, CDR2 SQIVND (reference sequence). Specimen: peripheral blood, collected in the third trimester of pregnancy. This sequence originates from a female donor in good health, enrolled as a control in a pregnancy study. The V and J genes are TRBV19 and TRBJ2-2; no definite D call. The CDR3 DNA follows: TGTGCCAGTAGTATCAGTGGGCCAGCCGGGGAGCTGTTTTTT. Its protein product is CASSISGPAGELFF.